The clone carrying this T cell receptor beta chain was detected only a few times. Its antigen is currently unknown. One entry per CDR3 protein results from TCRdb running MiXCR on the 5' RACE reads. The table includes around 390,000 distinct CDR3 sequences, more than 20% detected once. The record originates from a study of CD8 T cells in ankylosing spondylitis. Points from the study as a whole: One TCR beta motif, made up of roughly 8 highly homologous variants, appeared characteristic of ankylosing spondylitis blood.

Trimming removed 5 bases from V and 0 bases from J, with 13 bases in between. The CDR3 sequence is 16 residues long. The V gene's germline CDR1 is MNHEY and CDR2 SMNVEV (reference sequence). The chain uses TRBV27 and TRBJ1-4; D remains ambiguous. Specimen: blood, either unsorted or a sorted T cell fraction (not recorded which). The origin of this receptor is a male donor with ankylosing spondylitis. The CDR3, as DNA: TGTGCCAGCAGTCGGGATGTTGTTGCAACTAATGAAAAACTGTTTTTT. This sequence encodes CASSRDVVATNEKLFF.